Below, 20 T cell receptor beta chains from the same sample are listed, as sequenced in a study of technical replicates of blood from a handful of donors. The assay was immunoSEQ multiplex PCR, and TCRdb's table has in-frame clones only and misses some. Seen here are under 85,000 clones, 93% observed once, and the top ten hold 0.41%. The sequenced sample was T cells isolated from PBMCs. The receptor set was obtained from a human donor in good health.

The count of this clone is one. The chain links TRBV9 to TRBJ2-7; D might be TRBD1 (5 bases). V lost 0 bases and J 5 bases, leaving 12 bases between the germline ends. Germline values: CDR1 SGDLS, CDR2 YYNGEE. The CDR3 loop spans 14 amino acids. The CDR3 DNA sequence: TGTGCCAGCAGCGTAGTAGGGGATAACGACGAGCAGTACTTC. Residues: CASSVVGDNDEQYF.

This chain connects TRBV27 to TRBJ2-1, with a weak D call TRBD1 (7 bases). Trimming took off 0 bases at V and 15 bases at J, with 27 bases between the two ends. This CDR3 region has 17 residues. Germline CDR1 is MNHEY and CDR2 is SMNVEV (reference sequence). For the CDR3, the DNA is TGTGCCAGCAGTTTATCAGGCAGTCCTCCCAGGGGGGAGTTGCGGTTCTTC. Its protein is CASSLSGSPPRGELRFF.

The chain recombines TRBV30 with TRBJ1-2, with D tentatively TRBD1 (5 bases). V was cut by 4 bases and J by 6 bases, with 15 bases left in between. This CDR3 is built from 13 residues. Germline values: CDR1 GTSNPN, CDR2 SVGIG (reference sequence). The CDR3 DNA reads TGTGCCTGGACCACAGGAGGGGACGATGGCTACACCTTC. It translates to CAWTTGGDDGYTF.

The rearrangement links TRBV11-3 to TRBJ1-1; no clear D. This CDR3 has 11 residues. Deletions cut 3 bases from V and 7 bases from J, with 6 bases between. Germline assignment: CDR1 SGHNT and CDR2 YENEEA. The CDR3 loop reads CASSLDYEAFF. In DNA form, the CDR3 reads TGTGCCAGCAGCTTGGACTATGAAGCTTTCTTT.

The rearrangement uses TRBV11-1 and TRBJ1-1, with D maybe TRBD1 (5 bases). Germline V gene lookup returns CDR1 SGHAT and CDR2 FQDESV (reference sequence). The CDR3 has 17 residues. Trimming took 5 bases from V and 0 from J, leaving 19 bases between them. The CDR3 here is CASSTNRWPLLNTEAFF. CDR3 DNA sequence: TGTGCCAGCAGCACCAACAGGTGGCCGTTGCTGAACACTGAAGCTTTCTTT.

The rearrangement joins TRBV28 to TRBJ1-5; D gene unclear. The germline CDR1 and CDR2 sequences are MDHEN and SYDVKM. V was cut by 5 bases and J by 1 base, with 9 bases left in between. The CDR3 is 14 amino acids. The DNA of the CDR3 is TGTGCCAGCAGTCAACTCTTGAGCAATCAGCCCCAGCATTTT. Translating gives CASSQLLSNQPQHF.

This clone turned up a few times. CDR3 sequence reads: CASSRQGIAQPQHF. As DNA, the CDR3 is TGTGCCAGTAGTAGACAGGGGATTGCTCAGCCCCAGCATTTT. V usage is TRBV19 and J usage is TRBJ1-5; TRBD1 matches 8 bases. Germline CDR1 reads LNHDA; CDR2 reads SQIVND (reference sequence). With 4 bases clipped from V and 6 bases from J, the junction kept 5 bases outside the gene matches. The CDR3 loop spans 14 amino acids. Combining the CDR3 with reference TRBV19 and TRBJ1-5 gives the whole variable domain DGGITQSPKYLFRKEGQNVTLSCEQNLNHDAMYWYRQDPGQGLRLIYYSQIVNDFQKGDIAEGYSVSREKKESFPLTVTSAQKNPTAFYLCASSRQGIAQPQHFGDGTRLSIL.

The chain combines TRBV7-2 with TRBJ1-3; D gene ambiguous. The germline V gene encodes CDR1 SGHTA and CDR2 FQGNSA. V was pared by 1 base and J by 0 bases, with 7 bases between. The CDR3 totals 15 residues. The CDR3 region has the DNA TGTGCCAGCAGCTTAGAGGCAGGCTCTGGAAACACCATATATTTT. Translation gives CASSLEAGSGNTIYF.

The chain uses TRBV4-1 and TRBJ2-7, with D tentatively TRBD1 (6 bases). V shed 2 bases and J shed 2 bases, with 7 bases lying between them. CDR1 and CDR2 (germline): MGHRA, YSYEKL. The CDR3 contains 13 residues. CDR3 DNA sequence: TGCGCCAGCAGCCAACGGGACACCTACGAGCAGTACTTC. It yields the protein CASSQRDTYEQYF.

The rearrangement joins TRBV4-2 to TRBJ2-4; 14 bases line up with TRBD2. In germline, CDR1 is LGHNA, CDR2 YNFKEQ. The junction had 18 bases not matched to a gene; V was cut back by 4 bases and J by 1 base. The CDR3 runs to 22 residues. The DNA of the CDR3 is TGTGCCAGCAGCCCTAACTTTTTCCGACTAGCGGGAGGGCGAACGGCCAAAAACATTCAGTACTTC. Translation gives CASSPNFFRLAGGRTAKNIQYF.

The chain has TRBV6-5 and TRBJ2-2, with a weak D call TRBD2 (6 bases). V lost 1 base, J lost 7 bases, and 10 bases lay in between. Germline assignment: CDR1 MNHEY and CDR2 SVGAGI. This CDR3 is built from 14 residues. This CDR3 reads CASSYFRGGGELFF. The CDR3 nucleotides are TGTGCCAGCAGTTACTTTAGGGGAGGCGGGGAGCTGTTTTTT.

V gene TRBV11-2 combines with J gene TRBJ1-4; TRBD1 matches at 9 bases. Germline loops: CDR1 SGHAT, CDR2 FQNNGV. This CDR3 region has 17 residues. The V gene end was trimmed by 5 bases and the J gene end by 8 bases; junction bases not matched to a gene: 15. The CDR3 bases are TGTGCCAGCAGCGCACGACCACCGGGACAGGGAACGGAAAAACTGTTTTTT. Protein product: CASSARPPGQGTEKLFF.

In DNA form, the CDR3 reads TGTGCCAGCAGCTTTAGCGAGCGGGTAACTGGGGCCAACGTCCTGACTTTC. This gives the protein CASSFSERVTGANVLTF. The chain links TRBV5-5 to TRBJ2-6, with D maybe TRBD2 (6 bases). Trimming cost V 2 bases and J 2 bases, with 14 bases left between them. In germline, CDR1 is SGHKS, CDR2 YYEKEE (reference sequence). The CDR3 loop spans 17 amino acids.

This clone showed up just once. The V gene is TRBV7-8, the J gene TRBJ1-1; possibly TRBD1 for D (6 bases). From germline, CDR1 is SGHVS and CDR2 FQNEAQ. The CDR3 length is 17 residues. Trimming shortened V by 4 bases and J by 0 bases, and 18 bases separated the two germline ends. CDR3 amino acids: CASSSLTGTLMNTEAFF. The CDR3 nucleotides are TGTGCCAGCAGCTCTTTGACCGGGACACTCATGAACACTGAAGCTTTCTTT.

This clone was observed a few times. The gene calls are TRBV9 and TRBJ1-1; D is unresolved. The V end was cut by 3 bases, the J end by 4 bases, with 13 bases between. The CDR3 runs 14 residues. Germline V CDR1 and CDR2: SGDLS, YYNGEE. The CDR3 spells CASSASSRVTEAFF. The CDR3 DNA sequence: TGTGCCAGCAGCGCCTCCTCCCGGGTCACTGAAGCTTTCTTT.

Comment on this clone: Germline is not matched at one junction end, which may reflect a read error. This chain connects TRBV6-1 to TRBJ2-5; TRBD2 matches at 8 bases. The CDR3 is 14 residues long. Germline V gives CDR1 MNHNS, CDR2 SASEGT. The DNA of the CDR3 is TGTGCCAGCAGTAAAGCGGGGGCCCAAGAGACCCAGTACTTC. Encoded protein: CASSKAGAQETQYF.

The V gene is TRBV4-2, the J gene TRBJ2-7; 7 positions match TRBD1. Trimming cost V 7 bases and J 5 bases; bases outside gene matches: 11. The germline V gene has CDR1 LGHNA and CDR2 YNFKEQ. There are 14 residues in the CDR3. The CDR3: CASTSQGITHEQYF. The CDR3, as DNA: TGTGCCAGCACCTCACAGGGGATTACCCACGAGCAGTACTTC.

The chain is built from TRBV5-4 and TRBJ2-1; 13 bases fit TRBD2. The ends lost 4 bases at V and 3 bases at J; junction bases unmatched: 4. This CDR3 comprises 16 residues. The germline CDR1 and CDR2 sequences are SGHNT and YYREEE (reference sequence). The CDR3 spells CASSRGTSGNYNEQFF. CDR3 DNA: TGTGCCAGCAGCAGGGGGACTAGCGGGAACTACAATGAGCAGTTCTTC.

CDR3 nucleotides: TGCGGATCACTAGCGGGATTGGGCGGGGAGCTGTTTTTT. It codes for CGSLAGLGGELFF. V and J are TRBV29-1 and TRBJ2-2, with 10 bases identical to TRBD2. The CDR3 spans 13 residues. Germline V lookup: CDR1 SQVTM, CDR2 ANQGSEA.

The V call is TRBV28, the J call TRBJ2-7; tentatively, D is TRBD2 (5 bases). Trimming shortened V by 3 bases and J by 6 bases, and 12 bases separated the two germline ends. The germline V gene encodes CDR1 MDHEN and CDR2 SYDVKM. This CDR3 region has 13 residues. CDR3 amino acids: CASSFGEGLEQYF. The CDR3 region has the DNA TGTGCCAGCAGTTTCGGGGAAGGGCTCGAGCAGTACTTC.